This passage covers 14 T cell receptor beta chains from one sample sequenced in a study of PD-L1 blockade in urothelial cancer. Sequenced by immunoSEQ multiplex PCR; TCRdb stores in-frame clones only, minus some. This table holds 80,000 to 95,000 clones, 75% to 90% found once. Indicated time point: peripheral blood 6 weeks after treatment start. Here the sequenced sample was PBMCs, taken around atezolizumab (anti-PD-L1) treatment. These receptors were collected from a man aged 65-85 years with urothelial cancer.

The chain combines TRBV7-2 with TRBJ2-7, with 7 bases matching TRBD2. CDR3 length: 15 amino acids. Germline CDR1 SGHTA, CDR2 FQGNSA. The V segment lost 1 base and the J segment 1 base; nucleotides outside the gene matches: 4. The CDR3 DNA follows: TGTGCCAGCAGCTTAGTGGGGGGAGGGTCCTACGAGCAGTACTTC. Translated, it gives CASSLVGGGSYEQYF.

The rearrangement joins TRBV5-4 to TRBJ2-3; TRBD2 aligns across 12 bases. Germline V gene sequence: CDR1 SGHNT, CDR2 YYREEE (reference sequence). V lost 0 bases, J lost 4 bases, and 9 bases stayed unmatched. The length of the CDR3 is 18 residues. CDR3 in DNA: TGTGCCAGCAGCTTGGAGGCTAGCGGGAGGGCGGGCGCAGATACGCAGTATTTT. Protein sequence: CASSLEASGRAGADTQYF.

This chain links TRBV27 with TRBJ2-4; 7 bases line up with TRBD1. Germline CDR1 is MNHEY and CDR2 is SMNVEV (reference sequence). The CDR3 has 14 residues. Germline trimming cut 3 bases from V and 9 bases from J; bases unmatched to any gene: 8. The CDR3 bases are TGTGCCAGCAGTTTCAGACAGGGAGCAAGCATTCAGTACTTC. It translates to CASSFRQGASIQYF.

The V gene is TRBV18, the J gene TRBJ1-1, with a possible D match to TRBD1 (5 bases). V lost 3 bases to trimming and J lost 1 base, with 12 bases between them. Per germline, CDR1 KGHSH and CDR2 LQKENI. The CDR3 is made up of 15 amino acids. CDR3 protein: CASSPMTVENTEAFF. The CDR3 region has the DNA TGTGCCAGCTCACCGATGACAGTGGAGAACACTGAAGCTTTCTTT.

The V and J genes are TRBV11-3 and TRBJ2-1; 7 nucleotides agree with TRBD2. Per germline, CDR1 SGHNT and CDR2 YENEEA. The CDR3 has 14 residues. Unmatched junction bases numbered 9, after V lost 2 bases and J lost 11 bases. Written as DNA, the CDR3 is TGTGCCAGCAGCTTAAGCGGGGAAGGAGGAAAGCAGTTCTTC. Translation gives CASSLSGEGGKQFF. Together with reference TRBV11-3 and TRBJ2-1, the CDR3 gives the full variable domain: EAGVVQSPRYKIIEKKQPVAFWCNPISGHNTLYWYLQNLGQGPELLIRYENEEAVDDSQLPKDRFSAERLKGVDSTLKIQPAELGDSAVYLCASSLSGEGGKQFFGPGTRLTVL.

The chain couples TRBV2 to TRBJ2-1; D possibly corresponds to TRBD1 (6 bases). The CDR3 extends over 11 amino acids. Per germline, CDR1 SNHLY and CDR2 FYNNEI. V dropped 8 bases and J dropped 7 bases, with 9 bases sitting between them. The CDR3 bases are TGTGCCAGCGGAAGGGGGAATGAGCAGTTCTTC. It yields the protein CASGRGNEQFF.

The V call is TRBV7-2, the J call TRBJ1-2; 7 nucleotides agree with TRBD1. The CDR3 contains 14 residues. The germline CDR1 and CDR2 sequences are SGHTA and FQGNSA. The V and J ends lost 3 bases and 6 bases, in that order; junction bases with no gene match: 7. CDR3 in amino acids: CASSLDDREDGYTF. In DNA form, the CDR3 reads TGTGCCAGCAGCTTGGACGACAGGGAGGATGGCTACACCTTC.

This sequence joins TRBV19 and TRBJ1-5; no reliable D call. V was trimmed by 4 bases and J by 0 bases, leaving 10 bases between them. CDR3 size: 15 residues. From germline, CDR1 is LNHDA and CDR2 SQIVND (reference sequence). For the CDR3, the DNA is TGTGCCAGTAGTAGTGGGCTGGGTAGCAATCAGCCCCAGCATTTT. It is translated as CASSSGLGSNQPQHF.

The chain couples TRBV19 to TRBJ2-1; weak D call: TRBD2 (6 bases). CDR1 LNHDA and CDR2 SQIVND come from the germline V gene (reference sequence). The V end was cut by 6 bases, the J end by 7 bases, with 19 bases between. The CDR3 runs 15 residues. CDR3 residues: CASSPQGLASNEQFF. DNA of the CDR3: TGTGCCAGTAGCCCTCAGGGACTGGCTTCGAATGAGCAGTTCTTC.

The V gene is TRBV6-6, the J gene TRBJ2-5, with 7 bases identical to TRBD2. CDR1 and CDR2 from the germline V gene are MNHNY and SVGAGI (reference sequence). V lost 2 bases and J lost 5; bases outside the gene matches: 2. CDR3 length: 13 residues. CDR3 loop: CASSYQAGETQYF. For the CDR3, the DNA is TGTGCCAGCAGTTACCAAGCGGGGGAGACCCAGTACTTC.

The rearrangement joins TRBV30 to TRBJ2-5, with 9 bases fitting TRBD1. The closer fit of TRBJ2-7 to the DNA end suggests the J call may be wrong. From germline, CDR1 is GTSNPN and CDR2 SVGIG (reference sequence). The CDR3 sequence is 14 residues long. This CDR3 is CAWSPGTGFYEQYF. The CDR3 coding sequence is TGTGCCTGGAGCCCCGGGACAGGGTTCTACGAGCAGTACTTC.

This clone has more than one count but fewer than ten. The chain has TRBV5-4 and TRBJ1-6; no clear D. Germline loops: CDR1 SGHNT, CDR2 YYREEE (reference sequence). The CDR3 runs to 13 residues. V was pared by 0 bases and J by 10 bases, with 8 bases between. The CDR3 nucleotides are TGTGCCAGCAGCTTGGACGGGAAGTCACCCCTCCACTTT. Translated: CASSLDGKSPLHF.

The rearrangement joins TRBV11-3 to TRBJ2-5; 14 nucleotides agree with TRBD2. The CDR3 spans 17 residues. The germline CDR1 and CDR2 sequences are SGHNT and YENEEA. The junction had 5 bases not matched to a gene; V was cut back by 5 bases and J by 0 bases. The CDR3 is CASSTRTSGGYQETQYF. CDR3 DNA sequence: TGTGCCAGCAGCACAAGGACTAGCGGGGGGTACCAAGAGACCCAGTACTTC. Variable domain in full (rest from reference TRBV11-3 and TRBJ2-5): EAGVVQSPRYKIIEKKQPVAFWCNPISGHNTLYWYLQNLGQGPELLIRYENEEAVDDSQLPKDRFSAERLKGVDSTLKIQPAELGDSAVYLCASSTRTSGGYQETQYFGPGTRLLVL.

The J gene is TRBJ2-2, the V gene TRBV7-9, with 8 bases aligning to TRBD1. The CDR3 is made up of 14 amino acids. With V trimmed by 7 bases and J by 4 bases, 5 bases remained unmatched. Germline V gene lookup returns CDR1 SEHNR and CDR2 FQNEAQ (reference sequence). The CDR3 region is CASTWTGSTGELFF. The CDR3 DNA reads TGTGCCAGCACCTGGACAGGGAGCACCGGGGAGCTGTTTTTT.